The clone carrying this T cell receptor beta chain was recorded once. V lost 7 bases, J lost 2 bases, and 6 bases lay in between. The CDR3 is made up of 13 amino acids. Germline CDR1 LNHDA, CDR2 SQIVND (reference sequence). The data were taken from a study of blood T cell repertoires in COVID-19. Study-level information: The samples span acute and convalescent COVID-19 from the United States, Italy and Spain. PBMCs, B-cell-depleted T cells, or T cells were the source of the cDNA or gDNA that made up the material.

In the source study's methods: Estimation of nucleated cell counts relied on the amplification of reference gene primers. Only in-frame clones appear in the TCRdb table, and some are missing; sequencing was by immunoSEQ multiplex PCR. V and J calls and clone size are given by that table; D and trimming were obtained from the DNA. The sample includes hundreds of thousands of clones, approximately 90% seen only once; the top ten take over 4%. The rearrangement joins TRBV19 to TRBJ2-6; the D is unclear. The specimen was peripheral blood. This sequence was found in a woman aged 25 to 39 with acute or convalescent COVID-19. CDR3 residues: CASTVAGANVLTF. CDR3 sequence (DNA): TGTGCCAGTACCGTCGCTGGGGCCAACGTCCTGACTTTC.